This T cell receptor (beta chain) was documented in a study of blood T cells in healthy people across ages. About the research overall: Template switching recovered approximately one barcoded beta molecule for every two T cells.

Donor samples were obtained from healthy Caucasian individuals from Russia, aged roughly 6 to 95. The authors isolated at least 6.5 million PBMCs per sample. The V gene's germline CDR1 is GTSNPN and CDR2 SVGIG (reference sequence). Trimming took 5 bases from V and 8 from J; bases not matched to a gene: 7. The CDR3 runs 13 residues. Then a second PCR, running about 6 to 12 cycles, was carried out with a sample-barcoded 5' primer and a J-beta primer mix. TCRdb passed the 5' RACE reads through MiXCR, listing each CDR3 protein once. The sample holds about 1.6 million distinct CDR3 sequences, about 31% seen once.

The receptor's source is a woman aged 25 to 39 in good health. The sequenced sample consisted of blood. V gene TRBV30 combines with J gene TRBJ1-4; the match to TRBD1 covers 8 bases. The CDR3 DNA follows: TGTGCCTGGGGCAGGGGGCGAGACGAAAAACTGTTTTTT. Its translation: CAWGRGRDEKLFF. Full variable domain (remainder filled in from reference TRBV30 and TRBJ1-4): SQTIHQWPATLVQPVGSPLSLECTVEGTSNPNLYWYRQAAGRGLQLLFYSVGIGQISSEVPQNLSASRPQDRQFILSSKKLLLSDSGFYLCAWGRGRDEKLFFGSGTQLSVL.